This TCR beta chain was found in a study of cytomegalovirus exposure and HLA in healthy donors. Whole-study findings and limits: Most TCR sequences were seen very rarely across donors, but some public TCRs occurred in many. Reportedly, fewer N-insertions than the approximately 700-donor mean appeared in an Asian-associated ancestry cluster in a later analysis.

Primers included in the PCR were 60 Vbeta and 13 Jbeta primers. TCRdb's copy holds only in-frame clones and misses some; the assay was immunoSEQ multiplex PCR. Of 190,000 or so clones listed, roughly 77% are singletons. For this clone: Its specificity is not known.

The material sequenced was PBMCs. The source is a male donor in good health and CMV-seropositive.

Here the CDR3 DNA reads TGTGCCAGCAGCGTAGACCCGTCAGGGGATCAGCCCCAGCATTTT. Translating it yields CASSVDPSGDQPQHF. This chain joins TRBV9 and TRBJ1-5; TRBD1 is a possible D gene (6 bases). V dropped 0 bases and J dropped 5 bases, with 12 bases sitting between them. This CDR3 region has 15 residues. Germline CDR1 SGDLS, CDR2 YYNGEE.